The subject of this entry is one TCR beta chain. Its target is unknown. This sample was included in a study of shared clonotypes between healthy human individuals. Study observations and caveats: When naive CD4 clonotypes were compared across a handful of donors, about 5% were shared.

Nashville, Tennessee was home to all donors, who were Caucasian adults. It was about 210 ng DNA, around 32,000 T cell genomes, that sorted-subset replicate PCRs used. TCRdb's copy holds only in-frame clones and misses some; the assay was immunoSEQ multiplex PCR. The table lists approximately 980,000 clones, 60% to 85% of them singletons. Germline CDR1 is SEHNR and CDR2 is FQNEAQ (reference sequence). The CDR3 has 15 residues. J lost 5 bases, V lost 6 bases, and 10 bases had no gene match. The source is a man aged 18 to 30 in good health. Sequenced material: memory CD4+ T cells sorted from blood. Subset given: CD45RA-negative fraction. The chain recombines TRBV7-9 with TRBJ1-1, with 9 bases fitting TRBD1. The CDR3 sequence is CASRPGTGRSTEAFF. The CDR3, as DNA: TGTGCCAGCAGACCCGGGACAGGGAGAAGTACTGAAGCTTTCTTT.